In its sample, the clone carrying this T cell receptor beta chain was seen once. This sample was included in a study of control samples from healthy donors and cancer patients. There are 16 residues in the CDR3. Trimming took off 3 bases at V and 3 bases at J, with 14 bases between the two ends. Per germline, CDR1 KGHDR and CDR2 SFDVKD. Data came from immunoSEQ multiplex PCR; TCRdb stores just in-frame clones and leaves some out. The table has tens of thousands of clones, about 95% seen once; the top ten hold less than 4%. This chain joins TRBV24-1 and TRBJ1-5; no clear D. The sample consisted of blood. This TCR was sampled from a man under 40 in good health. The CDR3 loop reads CATSDGHRTSNQPQHF. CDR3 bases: TGTGCCACCAGTGATGGCCACCGAACCTCCAATCAGCCCCAGCATTTT.